Included here is one TCR beta chain sequence, with context. This entry is derived from a study of shared clonotypes between healthy human individuals. At deep level, the assay was performed. Method: immunoSEQ multiplex PCR; TCRdb's copy keeps in-frame clones and lacks some. This sample carries some 1,100,000 clones, around 82% of them seen once, and the ten largest clones take 0.4% to 0.55%. Sequences were obtained from memory CD4+ T cells from PBMCs. Subset described: CD45RA-negative fraction. The sequence was collected from a man aged 18 to 30 in good health. Some clones in this sample may be carry-over from other donors' samples.

As DNA, the CDR3 is TGTGCCAGCAGTCGCCCCCGGGGGGGACCCCCTAAAGCTTTCTTT. Translated, it gives CASSRPRGGPPKAFF. V gene TRBV28 combines with J gene TRBJ1-1, with a tentative D call TRBD1 (5 bases). The germline V gene has CDR1 MDHEN and CDR2 SYDVKM. The germline V and J ends were trimmed by 5 bases and 9 bases, with 22 bases remaining between them. The CDR3 totals 15 residues.